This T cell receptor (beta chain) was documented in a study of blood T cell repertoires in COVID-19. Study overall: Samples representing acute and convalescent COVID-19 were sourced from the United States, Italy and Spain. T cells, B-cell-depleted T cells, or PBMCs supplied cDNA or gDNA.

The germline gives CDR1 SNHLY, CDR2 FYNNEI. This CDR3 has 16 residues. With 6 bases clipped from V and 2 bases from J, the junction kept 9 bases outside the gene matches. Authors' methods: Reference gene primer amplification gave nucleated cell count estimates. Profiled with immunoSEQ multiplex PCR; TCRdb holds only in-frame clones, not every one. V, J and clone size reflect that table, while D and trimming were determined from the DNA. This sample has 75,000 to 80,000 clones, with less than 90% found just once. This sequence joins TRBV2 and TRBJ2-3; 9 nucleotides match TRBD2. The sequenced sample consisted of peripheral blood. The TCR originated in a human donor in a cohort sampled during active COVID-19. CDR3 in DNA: TGTGCCAGCAGGGATAAGCGGGGGGCCCTCACAGATACGCAGTATTTT. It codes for CASRDKRGALTDTQYF.